This T cell receptor (beta chain) came from a study of T cells in Graves' hyperthyroidism and ophthalmopathy. Findings and caveats of the study: Ophthalmopathy and stable hyperthyroidism were told apart by a 13 V-J model. The model predicted ophthalmopathy a median around 6 months before onset.

There are many counts of this clonotype. Its antigen remains unknown. Patients aged 18 to 65 with hyperthyroidism were newly diagnosed, with duration under 2 months. Authors of the study amplified TCR beta CDR3 regions from RNA transcripts. The HTBI set primed first-round TCR CDR3 RT-PCR. TCRdb recomputed calls from the multiplex PCR reads with MiXCR, one row per CDR3 protein. The table records some 560,000 distinct CDR3 sequences, around 14% of them present only once. The CDR3 has 13 amino acids. From germline, CDR1 is MNHEY and CDR2 SMNVEV (reference sequence). J gave up 7 bases and V 4 bases, and 5 bases lay outside the gene matches.

Sequenced material: blood. The receptor was isolated from a woman aged 25 to 39 with Graves' hyperthyroidism. The chain joins TRBV27 to TRBJ1-2; 8 bases fit TRBD1. The CDR3 loop is CASSSPGGIGYTF. In DNA form, the CDR3 reads TGTGCCAGCAGTTCCCCAGGGGGCATTGGCTACACCTTC.